Included here is one TCR beta chain sequence, with context. This clonotype was detected only a few times. Its target antigen remains unknown. No clone much larger than this one lies a single base away; base qualities are absent. This entry is derived from a study of regulatory T cells in long-lasting Graves disease (dated by TCRdb to the early 2020s). A note on the overall study: Antithyroid drugs had been taken for less than 3 months by newly diagnosed Graves' disease patients. Peripheral blood TCR sequencing and RNA sequencing compared persistent Graves' disease patients with newly diagnosed Graves' disease patients. The study was conducted in China and was registered as a clinical trial. A total of roughly 35 samples were covered by TCR sequencing, comprising roughly 13 persistent and around 20 newly diagnosed Graves' disease patients.

Library construction relied on multiplex PCR. Instrument on record: Illumina HiSeq 4000. TCR beta libraries were built with iRepertoire HTBI primers and Arm-PCR amplification of CDR3 regions. Gel purification was performed on PCR products prior to sequencing. As for how the authors treated the data: Gene usage analysis of CDR3 amino acid clonotypes used the 50 to 70 TRBV and about 14 TRBJ segments found across samples. Filtered high-quality paired reads were merged into contigs using COPE and FqMerger. BLAST was used to align contigs to the IMGT TRBV, TRBD and TRBJ reference genes, and CDR3 was defined following IMGT. Highly expanded clones were defined as clonotypes with a frequency above 0.1%. Repertoire diversity was measured by Shannon entropy, and V-J evenness by the Gini coefficient. A clonotype was considered public if more than one individual shared it. Starting from the raw public reads, TCRdb applied fastp trimming at Q25, assembled clones with MiXCR and retained in-frame beta chains. For every CDR3 protein sequence, its rows merge into one entry that carries the most common genes and DNA. These V and J calls are TCRdb output, not the study's own analysis. This sample is represented by about 420,000 distinct CDR3 sequences; around 15% of them were singletons. About 25% of the sample is held by the ten biggest clonotypes.

CDR1 and CDR2 were assigned from the germline V gene (reference sequence) as DFQATT and SNEGSKA. The CDR3 sequence holds 14 residues, the cysteine and phenylalanine included. Here the CDR3 DNA is all that survives: 42 bases in frame from base 1. V loses 6 bases, J loses 9 bases, and the germline ends lie 21 bases apart. Paper-wide results and their limitations: Sequencing and analysis were limited to the TCR beta chain. Because the primary lesion, thyroid tissue, could not be accessed, the study looked at peripheral blood alone. The small sample size was acknowledged by the authors as a limitation that may reduce accuracy. Patients with persistent disease shared more public clonotypes (around 3,000) than newly diagnosed patients did (approximately 990). Preferential use of TRBV28, TRBJ1-2 and TRBJ2-5 was observed in persistent disease, whereas TRBV20-1 and TRBJ2-1 were favored in newly diagnosed disease. Lower TCR Shannon entropy and fewer highly expanded clones were observed in persistent Graves' disease patients than in newly diagnosed patients, which suggested clonal expansion.

The time point label, read with the paper, signifies: newly diagnosed GD, antithyroid drugs for less than 3 months. For both TCR sequencing and RNA sequencing, RNA was extracted from PBMCs using TRIzol. Graves' disease was diagnosed according to American Thyroid Association guidelines. Patients were recruited from an endocrinology department in Xi'an, China. From each patient, approximately 9.9 milliliters of peripheral blood was collected into an EDTA anticoagulant tube. Ficoll Paque Plus density gradient separation was used to isolate PBMCs, and no additional T cell sorting was done. An Agilent 2100 Bioanalyzer and agarose gel were used to check RNA quality, and a NanoDrop 2000 was used to measure RNA concentration. These data were likewise used in another study, on T cells in Graves' hyperthyroidism and ophthalmopathy. The second study's authors report: Graves' hyperthyroidism was defined as stable when no progression to ophthalmopathy occurred over 18 months of follow-up. Hyperthyroidism patients were newly diagnosed, had a disease duration of under 2 months, and were aged 18 to 65 years. Exclusion was applied to patients with uncontrolled infections, other autoimmune diseases, pregnancy or lactation. Diagnoses were based on clinical symptoms, serum thyroxine and TRAb, thyroid ultrasound and orbital computed tomography. The first round of RT-PCR for the TCR CDR3 was performed with the HTBI primer set and the Qiagen OneStep RT-PCR kit. Most expanded thyroid clonotypes (frequency above 0.001) were also found in blood, which suggests that blood repertoires may mirror thyroid immune responses. Ophthalmopathy was separated from stable hyperthyroidism by a 13 V-J signature model, with about 86% sensitivity and about 81% specificity obtained in cross-validation and 80%/75% obtained in testing. In validation, progression to ophthalmopathy was predicted by the model with nearly 71% sensitivity and 72.22% specificity, a median of approximately 6.5 months before onset. To identify distinguishing TCR V-J signatures, a discovery cohort of 90 to 100 patients was used, comprising 43 with Graves' ophthalmopathy and 57 with stable Graves' hyperthyroidism. An independent validation cohort of under 20 hyperthyroidism patients and about 16 patients who later progressed to ophthalmopathy tested prospective prediction of ophthalmopathy. For training and testing, the 100 or so patients in the discovery cohort were randomly divided in a 7:3 ratio. In six Graves' hyperthyroidism patients, the study also compared T-cell repertoires from thyroid tissue with T-cell repertoires from blood. Once sampling was done, hyperthyroidism patients were given methimazole at a starting dose of 30 mg daily, whereas ophthalmopathy patients were given high-dose intravenous methylprednisolone. Libraries were constructed in a second round of multiplex PCR, after which size selection and purification were carried out. Sequencing of the libraries was done on an Illumina HiSeq2000 using paired-end 100 bp reads. Raw data were processed with SOAPnuke, discarding reads with adapters, uncalled bases, mean Phred below 15, or no exact constant-primer or identifier match. High-quality paired reads were merged with COPE v1.2.5, and unique nucleotide sequences were defined as clonotypes. MiTCR v1.1 was used to align clonotypes to the IMGT TRBV, TRBD and TRBJ reference segments. The analysis included only V-J combinations with a frequency above 0.0001, which together covered roughly 99% of the repertoires. The TCS score was defined as the ratio of F50 (clonal expansion) to E x V (chaos), calculated using BLOSUM62-based TCRdist between CDR3 peptides within each V-J. Welch's t-statistics and random forest reduced just over 500 V-J features to roughly 13, which were used in a naive Bayes classifier (R e1071). Sample size was not statistically predetermined, and blinding of investigators to group allocation was not performed. TCR Vbeta CDR3 sequencing of roughly 140 peripheral blood samples (43 ophthalmopathy, 75 to 80 hyperthyroidism and roughly 17 progressor patients) is reported in the paper.

This TCR derives from a woman younger than 35 with Graves disease. Donor details come from another sample of the same person, matched by shared clones. The receptor chain draws on TRBV20-1 and TRBJ1-5, with a tentative D gene TRBD1 over 6 matching bases. This specimen was peripheral blood mononuclear cells (PBMCs), taken at new diagnosis, from a patient treated with antithyroid drugs. CDR3 reads: CSARGSDGGRPQHF. The sequenced DNA is TGCAGTGCCAGGGGTTCAGACGGGGGGAGGCCCCAGCATTTT.